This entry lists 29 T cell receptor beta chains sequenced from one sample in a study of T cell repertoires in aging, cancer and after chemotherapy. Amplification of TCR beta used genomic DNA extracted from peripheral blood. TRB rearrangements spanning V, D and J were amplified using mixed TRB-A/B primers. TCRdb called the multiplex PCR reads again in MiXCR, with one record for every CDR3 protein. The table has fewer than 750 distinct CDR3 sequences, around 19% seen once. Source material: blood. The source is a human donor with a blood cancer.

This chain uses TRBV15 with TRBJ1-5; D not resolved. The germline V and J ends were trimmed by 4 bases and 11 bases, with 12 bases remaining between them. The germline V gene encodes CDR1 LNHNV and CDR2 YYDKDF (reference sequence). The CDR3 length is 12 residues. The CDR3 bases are TGTGCCACCAGCACCGGGAGTGAGACCCAGCATTTT. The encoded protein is CATSTGSETQHF.

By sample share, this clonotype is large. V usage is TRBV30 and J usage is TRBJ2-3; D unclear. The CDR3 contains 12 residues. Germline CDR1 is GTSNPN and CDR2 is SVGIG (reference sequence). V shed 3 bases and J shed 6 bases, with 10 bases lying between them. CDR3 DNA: TGTGCCTGGAGCATTAATGAGGATACGCAGTATTTT. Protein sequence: CAWSINEDTQYF.

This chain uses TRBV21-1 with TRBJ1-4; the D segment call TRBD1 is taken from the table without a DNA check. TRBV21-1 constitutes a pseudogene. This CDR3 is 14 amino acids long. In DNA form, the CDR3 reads TGTGCCAGCAGCAGCCCGGGACCCTCTGAAAAACTGTTTTTT. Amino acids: CASSSPGPSEKLFF.

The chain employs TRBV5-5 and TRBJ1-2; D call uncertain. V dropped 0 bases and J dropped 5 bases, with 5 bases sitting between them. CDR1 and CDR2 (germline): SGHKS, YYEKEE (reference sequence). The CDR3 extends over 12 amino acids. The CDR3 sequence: CASSLVGYGYTF. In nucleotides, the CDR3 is TGTGCCAGCAGCTTGGTTGGGTATGGCTACACCTTC.

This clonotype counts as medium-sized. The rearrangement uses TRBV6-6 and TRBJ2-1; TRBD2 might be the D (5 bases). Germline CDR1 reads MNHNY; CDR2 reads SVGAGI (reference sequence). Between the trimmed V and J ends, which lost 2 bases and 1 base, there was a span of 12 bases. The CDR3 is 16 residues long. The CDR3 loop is CASSYRAERSYNEQFF. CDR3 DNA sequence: TGTGCCAGCAGTTACAGAGCGGAGAGGTCCTACAATGAGCAGTTCTTC.

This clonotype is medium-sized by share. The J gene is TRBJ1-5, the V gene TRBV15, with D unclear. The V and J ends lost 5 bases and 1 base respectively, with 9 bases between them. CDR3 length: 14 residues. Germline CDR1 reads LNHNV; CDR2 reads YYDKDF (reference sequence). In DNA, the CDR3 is TGTGCCACCAGCCCCTGGGAGAGCAATCAGCCCCAGCATTTT. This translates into CATSPWESNQPQHF.

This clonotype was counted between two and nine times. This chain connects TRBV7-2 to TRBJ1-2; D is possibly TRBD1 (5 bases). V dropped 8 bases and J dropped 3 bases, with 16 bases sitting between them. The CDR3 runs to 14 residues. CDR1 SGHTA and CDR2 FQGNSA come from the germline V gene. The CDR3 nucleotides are TGTGCCAGCGCCTCGGAAGGGGCTCACTATGGCTACACCTTC. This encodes CASASEGAHYGYTF. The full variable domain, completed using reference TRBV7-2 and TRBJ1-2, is GAGVSQSPSNKVTEKGKDVELRCDPISGHTALYWYRQSLGQGLEFLIYFQGNSAPDKSGLPSDRFSAERTGGSVSTLTIQRTQQEDSAVYLCASASEGAHYGYTFGSGTRLTVV.

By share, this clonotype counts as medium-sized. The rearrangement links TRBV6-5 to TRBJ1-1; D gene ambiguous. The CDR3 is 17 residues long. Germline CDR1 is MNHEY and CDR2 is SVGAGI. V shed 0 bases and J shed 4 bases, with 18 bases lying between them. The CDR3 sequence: CASSYSNGPLRSTEAFF. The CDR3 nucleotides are TGTGCCAGCAGTTACTCGAATGGACCTCTAAGGAGCACTGAAGCTTTCTTT.

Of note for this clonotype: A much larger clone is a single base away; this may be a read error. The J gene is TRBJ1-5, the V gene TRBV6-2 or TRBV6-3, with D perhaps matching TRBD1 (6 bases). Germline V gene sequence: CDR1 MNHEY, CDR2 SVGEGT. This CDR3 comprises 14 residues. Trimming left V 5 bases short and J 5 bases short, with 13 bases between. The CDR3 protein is CASSHGGYDQPQHF. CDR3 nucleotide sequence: TGTGCCAGCAGTCACGGGGGCTACGATCAGCCCCAGCATTTT.

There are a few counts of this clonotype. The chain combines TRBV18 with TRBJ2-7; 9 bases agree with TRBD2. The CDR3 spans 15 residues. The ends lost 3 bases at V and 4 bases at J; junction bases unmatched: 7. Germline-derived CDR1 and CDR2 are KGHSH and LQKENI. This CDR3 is CASSPSGRGGYEQYF. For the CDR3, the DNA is TGTGCCAGCTCACCGTCCGGGCGGGGGGGTTACGAGCAGTACTTC.

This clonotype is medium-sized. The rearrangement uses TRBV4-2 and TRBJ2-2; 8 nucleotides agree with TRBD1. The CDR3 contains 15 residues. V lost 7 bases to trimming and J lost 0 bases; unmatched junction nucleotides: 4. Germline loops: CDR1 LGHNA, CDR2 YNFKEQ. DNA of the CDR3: TGTGCCAGCACGGACAGGGAGGCGAACACCGGGGAGCTGTTTTTT. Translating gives CASTDREANTGELFF.

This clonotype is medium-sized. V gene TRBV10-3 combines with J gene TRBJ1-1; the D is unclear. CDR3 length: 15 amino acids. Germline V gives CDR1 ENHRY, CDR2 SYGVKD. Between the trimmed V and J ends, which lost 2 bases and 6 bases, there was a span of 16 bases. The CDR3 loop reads CAISERLSIPAEAFF. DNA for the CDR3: TGTGCCATCAGTGAGCGCCTCTCAATCCCGGCTGAAGCTTTCTTT.

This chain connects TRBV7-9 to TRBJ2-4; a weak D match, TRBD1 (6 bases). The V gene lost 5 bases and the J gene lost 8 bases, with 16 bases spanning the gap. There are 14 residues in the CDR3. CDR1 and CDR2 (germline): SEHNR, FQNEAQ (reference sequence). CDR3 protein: CASSDITGWDIQYF. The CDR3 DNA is TGTGCCAGCAGCGATATAACAGGGTGGGACATTCAGTACTTC.

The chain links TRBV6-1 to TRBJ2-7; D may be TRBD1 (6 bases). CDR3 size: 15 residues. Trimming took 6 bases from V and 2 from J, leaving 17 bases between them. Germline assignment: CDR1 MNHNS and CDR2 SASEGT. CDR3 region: CASRPGVQGAYEQYF. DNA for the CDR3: TGTGCCAGCAGACCTGGGGTACAGGGAGCCTACGAGCAGTACTTC.

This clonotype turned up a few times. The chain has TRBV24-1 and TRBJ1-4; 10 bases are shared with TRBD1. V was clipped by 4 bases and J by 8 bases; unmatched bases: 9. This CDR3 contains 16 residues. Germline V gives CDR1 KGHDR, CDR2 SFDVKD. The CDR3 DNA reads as TGTGCCACCAGTGACCCCAGACAGGGGGCCGCCGAAAAACTGTTTTTT. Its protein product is CATSDPRQGAAEKLFF.

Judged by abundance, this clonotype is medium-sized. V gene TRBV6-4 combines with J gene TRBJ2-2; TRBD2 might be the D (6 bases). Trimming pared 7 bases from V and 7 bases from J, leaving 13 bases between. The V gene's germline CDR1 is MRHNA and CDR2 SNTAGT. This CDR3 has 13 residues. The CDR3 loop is CASTQEGGGELFF. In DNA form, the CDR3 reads TGTGCCAGCACCCAGGAGGGCGGCGGGGAGCTGTTTTTT.

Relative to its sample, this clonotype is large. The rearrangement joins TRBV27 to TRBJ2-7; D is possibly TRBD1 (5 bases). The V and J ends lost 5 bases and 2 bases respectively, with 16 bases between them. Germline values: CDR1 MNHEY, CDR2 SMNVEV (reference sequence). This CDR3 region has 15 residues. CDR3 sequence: CASSPNLTVPYEQYF. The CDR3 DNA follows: TGTGCCAGCAGTCCTAACCTGACAGTCCCCTACGAGCAGTACTTC.

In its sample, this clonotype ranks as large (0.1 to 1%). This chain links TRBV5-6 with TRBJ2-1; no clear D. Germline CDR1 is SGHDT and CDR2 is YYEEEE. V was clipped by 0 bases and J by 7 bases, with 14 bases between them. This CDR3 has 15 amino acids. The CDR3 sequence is CASSLAGLGINEQFF. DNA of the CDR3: TGTGCCAGCAGCTTGGCAGGCCTGGGGATTAATGAGCAGTTCTTC.

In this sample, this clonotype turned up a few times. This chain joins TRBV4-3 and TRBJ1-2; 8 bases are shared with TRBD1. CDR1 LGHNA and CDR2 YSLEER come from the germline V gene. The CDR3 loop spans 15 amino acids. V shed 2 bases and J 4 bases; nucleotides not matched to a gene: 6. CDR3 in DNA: TGCGCCAGCAGCCAAAAAACAGGGGGTCCCTATGGCTACACCTTC. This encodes CASSQKTGGPYGYTF.

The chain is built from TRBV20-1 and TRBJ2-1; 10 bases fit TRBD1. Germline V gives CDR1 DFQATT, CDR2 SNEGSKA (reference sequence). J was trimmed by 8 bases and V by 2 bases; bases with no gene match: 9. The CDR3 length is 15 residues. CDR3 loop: CSARFTGQGLDEQFF. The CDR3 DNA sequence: TGCAGTGCTAGATTTACGGGACAGGGGCTGGATGAGCAGTTCTTC.

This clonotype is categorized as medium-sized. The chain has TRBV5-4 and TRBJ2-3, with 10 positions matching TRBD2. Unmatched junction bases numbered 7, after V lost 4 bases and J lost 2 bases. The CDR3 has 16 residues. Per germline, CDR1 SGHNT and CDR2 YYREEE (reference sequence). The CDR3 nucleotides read TGTGCCAGCAGCCCCTTAGCGGGGGGTGCCACAGATACGCAGTATTTT. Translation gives CASSPLAGGATDTQYF.

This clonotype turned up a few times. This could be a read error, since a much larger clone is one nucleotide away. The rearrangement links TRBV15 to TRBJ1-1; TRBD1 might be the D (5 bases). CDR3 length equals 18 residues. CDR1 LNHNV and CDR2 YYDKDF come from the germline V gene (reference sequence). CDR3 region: CATNRDGMVGDWGTEAFF. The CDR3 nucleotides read TGTGCCACCAACAGAGACGGGATGGTGGGGGATTGGGGCACTGAAGCTTTCTTT.

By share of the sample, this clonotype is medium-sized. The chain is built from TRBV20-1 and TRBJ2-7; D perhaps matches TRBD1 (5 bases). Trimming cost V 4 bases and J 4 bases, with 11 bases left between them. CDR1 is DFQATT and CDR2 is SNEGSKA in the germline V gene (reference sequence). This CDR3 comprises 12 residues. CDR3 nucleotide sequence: TGCAGTGCTACGACAGCAATATACGAGCAGTACTTC. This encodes CSATTAIYEQYF.

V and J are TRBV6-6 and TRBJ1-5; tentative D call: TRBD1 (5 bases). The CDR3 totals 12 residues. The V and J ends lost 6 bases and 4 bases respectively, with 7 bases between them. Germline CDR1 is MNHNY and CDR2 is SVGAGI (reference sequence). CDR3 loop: CASRGGNQPQHF. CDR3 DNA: TGTGCCAGCAGGGGGGGAAATCAGCCCCAGCATTTT.

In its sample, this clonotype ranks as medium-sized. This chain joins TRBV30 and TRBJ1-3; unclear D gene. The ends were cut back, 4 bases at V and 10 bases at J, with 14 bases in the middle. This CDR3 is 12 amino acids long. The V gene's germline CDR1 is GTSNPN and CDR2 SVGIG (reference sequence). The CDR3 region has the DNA TGTGCCTGGACCCCGGAGGGAGCGACCATATATTTT. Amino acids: CAWTPEGATIYF. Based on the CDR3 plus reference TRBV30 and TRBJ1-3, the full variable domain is SQTIHQWPATLVQPVGSPLSLECTVEGTSNPNLYWYRQAAGRGLQLLFYSVGIGQISSEVPQNLSASRPQDRQFILSSKKLLLSDSGFYLCAWTPEGATIYFGEGSWLTVV.

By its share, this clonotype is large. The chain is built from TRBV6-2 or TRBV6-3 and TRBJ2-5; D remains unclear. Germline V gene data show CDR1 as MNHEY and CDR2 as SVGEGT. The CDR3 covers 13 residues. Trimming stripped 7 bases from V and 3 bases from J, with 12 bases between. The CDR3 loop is CASKLDMEETQYF. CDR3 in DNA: TGTGCCAGCAAGCTAGACATGGAAGAGACCCAGTACTTC.

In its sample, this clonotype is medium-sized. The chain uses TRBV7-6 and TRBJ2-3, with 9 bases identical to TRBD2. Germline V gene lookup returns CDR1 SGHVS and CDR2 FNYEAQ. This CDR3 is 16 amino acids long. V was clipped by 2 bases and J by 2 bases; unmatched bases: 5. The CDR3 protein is CASSLRLAGTTDTQYF. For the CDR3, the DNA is TGTGCCAGCAGCTTACGGCTAGCGGGGACCACAGATACGCAGTATTTT.

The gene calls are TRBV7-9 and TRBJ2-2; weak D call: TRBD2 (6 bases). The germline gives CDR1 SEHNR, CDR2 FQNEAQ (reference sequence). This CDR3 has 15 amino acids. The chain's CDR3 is CVSSLSGGGTGELFF. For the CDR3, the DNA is TGTGTTAGCAGCTTATCCGGGGGAGGCACCGGGGAGCTGTTTTTT.

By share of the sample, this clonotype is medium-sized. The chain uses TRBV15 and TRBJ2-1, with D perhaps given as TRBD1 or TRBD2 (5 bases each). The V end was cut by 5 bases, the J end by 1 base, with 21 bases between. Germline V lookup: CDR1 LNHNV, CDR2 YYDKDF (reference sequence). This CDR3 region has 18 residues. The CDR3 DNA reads TGTGCCACCAGCCCCATGGGTGGGACCATGGGGTCCTACAATGAGCAGTTCTTC. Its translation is CATSPMGGTMGSYNEQFF.